The 24 T cell receptor beta chains given below trace back to one sample, sequenced in a study of radiotherapy plus CTLA-4 blockade in lung cancer (dated by TCRdb to 2016 to 2018). Receptors were amplified or captured by the immunoSEQ multiplex PCR assay. TCRdb obtained this table from immuneACCESS and retained in-frame rearrangements with V and J assigned. These tables miss some clones; where compared with another copy, unresolved V genes account for less than half of the shortfall, and the remainder is unexplained. For this sample there are 64,000 or so clones; approximately 70% appear just once. The top ten clones comprise approximately 8.3% of the sample. Source: peripheral blood, taken from a patient treated with radiotherapy plus ipilimumab. The receptors originated from a human donor with non-small cell lung cancer whose response to radiotherapy plus ipilimumab could not be evaluated.

The CDR3 protein is CASSLTDRNSPLHF. The CDR3 bases are TGTGCCAGCAGCTTGACCGACAGAAATTCACCCCTCCACTTT. V usage is TRBV5-8 and J usage is TRBJ1-6; maybe TRBD1 (5 bases). Trimming shortened V by 1 base and J by 7 bases, and 9 bases separated the two germline ends. This CDR3 is 14 amino acids long. Germline values: CDR1 SGHTS, CDR2 YDEGEE.

V usage is TRBV29-1 and J usage is TRBJ1-4; 7 bases map to TRBD1. This CDR3 has 14 amino acids. Germline V CDR1 and CDR2: SQVTM, ANQGSEA. The V gene end was trimmed by 4 bases and the J gene end by 6 bases; junction bases not matched to a gene: 8. The CDR3 DNA follows: TGCAGCGTTGGATCGCGACAGGGAGATGAAAAACTGTTTTTT. Translating gives CSVGSRQGDEKLFF. Based on the CDR3 plus reference TRBV29-1 and TRBJ1-4, the full variable domain is SAVISQKPSRDICQRGTSLTIQCQVDSQVTMMFWYRQQPGQSLTLIATANQGSEATYESGFVIDKFPISRPNLTFSTLTVSNMSPEDSSIYLCSVGSRQGDEKLFFGSGTQLSVL.

V usage is TRBV6-6 and J usage is TRBJ2-1; 8 bases are a match to TRBD2. The CDR3 totals 15 residues. The V gene end was trimmed by 7 bases and the J gene end by 2 bases; junction bases not matched to a gene: 7. The germline gives CDR1 MNHNY, CDR2 SVGAGI (reference sequence). CDR3 DNA sequence: TGTGCCAGCAATTTAGCGGGAACCCCCTACAATGAGCAGTTCTTC. This encodes CASNLAGTPYNEQFF.

The sample holds a few counts of this clone. The chain uses TRBV7-9 and TRBJ1-1; 9 bases fit TRBD1. With 6 bases clipped from V and 1 base from J, the junction kept 3 bases outside the gene matches. Looked up from germline, CDR1 is SEHNR and CDR2 is FQNEAQ (reference sequence). The CDR3 totals 14 residues. The DNA of the CDR3 is TGTGCCAGCAGGACGGGACAGGGGAACACTGAAGCTTTCTTT. Its protein product is CASRTGQGNTEAFF.

The J gene is TRBJ2-3, the V gene TRBV5-1, with TRBD2 identical over 10 bases. There are 18 residues in the CDR3. J lost 6 bases, V lost 2 bases, and 15 bases had no gene match. The germline V gene has CDR1 SGHRS and CDR2 YFSETQ. CDR3 sequence (DNA): TGCGCCAGCAGCTTAGGTAGCGGGGGGTCGGGATTTCGTGATACGCAGTATTTT. Protein: CASSLGSGGSGFRDTQYF.

The chain couples TRBV4-1 to TRBJ2-1; 8 bases align to TRBD2. V lost 0 bases to trimming and J lost 8 bases; unmatched junction nucleotides: 12. Germline CDR1 is MGHRA and CDR2 is YSYEKL. The CDR3 consists of 17 residues. The CDR3 DNA is TGCGCCAGCAGCCAAGATTACGGGGGGGCCGCTTTGGATGAGCAGTTCTTC. Protein sequence: CASSQDYGGAALDEQFF.

This chain connects TRBV29-1 to TRBJ1-2; 8 bases match TRBD1. The CDR3 consists of 13 residues. V lost 3 bases and J lost 4; bases outside the gene matches: 4. Germline V CDR1 and CDR2: SQVTM, ANQGSEA. The CDR3 bases are TGCAGCGTTGAGGACAGGGTTGGCTATGGCTACACCTTC. It translates to CSVEDRVGYGYTF.

This clone is a singleton in its sample. The V and J genes are TRBV11-2 and TRBJ2-1, with TRBD2 matching over 7 bases. The germline gives CDR1 SGHAT, CDR2 FQNNGV. J gave up 3 bases and V 5 bases, and 4 bases lay outside the gene matches. The CDR3 covers 14 residues. Written as DNA, the CDR3 is TGTGCCAGCAGCCGGACTAGAGACTACAATGAGCAGTTCTTC. This gives the protein CASSRTRDYNEQFF.

This sequence joins TRBV4-1 and TRBJ1-5; 8 bases fit TRBD1. This CDR3 is built from 17 residues. V lost 1 base and J lost 2; bases outside the gene matches: 7. CDR1 and CDR2 from the germline V gene are MGHRA and YSYEKL. CDR3 coding DNA: TGCGCCAGCAGCCAAGGATTTGGACAGGGTCGCAATCAGCCCCAGCATTTT. Amino acid sequence: CASSQGFGQGRNQPQHF.

This chain joins TRBV30 and TRBJ1-1; TRBD1 agrees at 9 bases. This CDR3 has 14 residues. The V gene's germline CDR1 is GTSNPN and CDR2 SVGIG (reference sequence). The CDR3 DNA follows: TGTGCTGCCAGAGTGGGACAGGGTAACACTGAAGCTTTCTTT. Translated, it gives CAARVGQGNTEAFF.

V is TRBV6-4 and J is TRBJ1-1; D might be TRBD1 (6 bases). There are 13 residues in the CDR3. V lost 2 bases and J 5 bases, leaving 9 bases between the germline ends. Germline values: CDR1 MRHNA, CDR2 SNTAGT. CDR3 nucleotides: TGTGCCAGCAGTGACGCACAGGGTACTGAAGCTTTCTTT. Protein sequence: CASSDAQGTEAFF.

This clone was detected a few times. This chain uses TRBV7-2 with TRBJ1-6, with D unresolved. V gave up 3 bases and J gave up 10 bases, with 10 bases separating them. Germline V gene lookup returns CDR1 SGHTA and CDR2 FQGNSA. CDR3 length: 13 residues. CDR3 sequence (DNA): TGTGCCAGCAGCTTCCGACAATCCTCACCCCTCCACTTT. Translated: CASSFRQSSPLHF.

The chain links TRBV9 to TRBJ2-2; 10 bases are shared with TRBD2. Germline V CDR1 and CDR2: SGDLS, YYNGEE. J lost 3 bases, V lost 4 bases, and 9 bases had no gene match. The CDR3 is 17 amino acids. The CDR3 DNA follows: TGTGCCAGCAGCACACCCTCCGGACTAGCGGACACCGGGGAGCTGTTTTTT. Translated, it gives CASSTPSGLADTGELFF. Combining the CDR3 with reference TRBV9 and TRBJ2-2 gives the whole variable domain DSGVTQTPKHLITATGQRVTLRCSPRSGDLSVYWYQQSLDQGLQFLIQYYNGEERAKGNILERFSAQQFPDLHSELNLSSLELGDSALYFCASSTPSGLADTGELFFGEGSRLTVL.

The chain combines TRBV19 with TRBJ1-5; the D gene is possibly TRBD1 (6 bases). Looked up from germline, CDR1 is LNHDA and CDR2 is SQIVND (reference sequence). Trimming removed 7 bases at V and 4 bases at J, with 17 bases between. The CDR3 spans 15 residues. The CDR3 DNA sequence: TGTGCCAGTACCCATGGGGGCAGGGCTAATCAGCCCCAGCATTTT. Its protein is CASTHGGRANQPQHF.

This chain links TRBV18 with TRBJ2-5; TRBD1 might be the D (5 bases). The CDR3 runs to 14 residues. The V gene's germline CDR1 is KGHSH and CDR2 LQKENI. V lost 3 bases and J lost 2, with 10 bases in between. CDR3: CASSPSGNQETQYF. For the CDR3, the DNA is TGTGCCAGCTCACCGTCAGGGAATCAAGAGACCCAGTACTTC.

The genes are TRBV11-2 and TRBJ2-5; 8 bases are shared with TRBD2. V lost 5 bases, J lost 1 base, and 3 bases stayed unmatched. Germline values: CDR1 SGHAT, CDR2 FQNNGV. The CDR3 covers 14 residues. The CDR3 loop reads CASSPGTSQETQYF. The CDR3 bases are TGTGCCAGCAGCCCCGGGACTAGCCAAGAGACCCAGTACTTC.

This sequence joins TRBV5-4 and TRBJ1-5, with TRBD1 as a possible D gene (6 bases). V lost 0 bases and J 7 bases, leaving 14 bases between the germline ends. From germline, CDR1 is SGHNT and CDR2 YYREEE (reference sequence). This CDR3 spans 15 amino acids. CDR3 loop: CASSLGGGAGQPQHF. In nucleotides, the CDR3 is TGTGCCAGCAGCTTGGGTGGGGGCGCAGGGCAGCCCCAGCATTTT.

V and J are TRBV7-3 and TRBJ2-2, with TRBD2 matching 13 bases. CDR1 and CDR2 from the germline V gene are SGHTA and FQGTGA. The V and J ends lost 5 bases and 6 bases, in that order; junction bases with no gene match: 12. The CDR3 contains 18 residues. CDR3 nucleotides: TGTGCCAGCAGCCAAACCGGGACTAGCGGGGAGATTTCCGGGGAGCTGTTTTTT. This codes for CASSQTGTSGEISGELFF.

The rearrangement joins TRBV7-2 to TRBJ2-2, with 10 bases aligning to TRBD1. The germline CDR1 and CDR2 sequences are SGHTA and FQGNSA. V shed 5 bases, J shed 5 bases, and the junction held 5 bases outside the gene matches. This CDR3 has 15 residues. CDR3 nucleotide sequence: TGTGCCAGCAGCCCTCGGGACAGGGGTACCGGGGAGCTGTTTTTT. The encoded protein is CASSPRDRGTGELFF.

This clone has a handful of counts. The chain uses TRBV30 and TRBJ2-5; 9 bases fit TRBD2. V was pared by 3 bases and J by 1 base, with 9 bases of the junction left unmatched. The CDR3 length is 16 residues. Germline CDR1 GTSNPN, CDR2 SVGIG (reference sequence). CDR3 sequence: CAWSWLAGTRQETQYF. The CDR3 nucleotides are TGTGCCTGGAGCTGGCTAGCGGGGACACGCCAAGAGACCCAGTACTTC.

The rearrangement uses TRBV6-5 and TRBJ2-1; 7 nucleotides align to TRBD1. V trimming: 6 bases; J trimming: 8 bases; junction bases outside the gene matches: 10. CDR1 MNHEY and CDR2 SVGAGI come from the germline V gene. This CDR3 contains 14 residues. CDR3 residues: CASRTTGPGDEQFF. The CDR3 DNA reads TGTGCCAGCAGGACGACAGGGCCTGGGGATGAGCAGTTCTTC.

The chain links TRBV28 to TRBJ2-7, with 8 bases fitting TRBD1. Germline assignment: CDR1 MDHEN and CDR2 SYDVKM. The trim removed 4 bases at V and 4 bases at J, leaving 12 bases unmatched. There are 16 residues in the CDR3. CDR3 in DNA: TGTGCCAGCAGTTCCCACTGGGGACAGGACGCTTACGAGCAGTACTTC. Translation gives CASSSHWGQDAYEQYF. The full variable domain, with the rest looked up from reference TRBV28 and TRBJ2-7, is DVKVTQSSRYLVKRTGEKVFLECVQDMDHENMFWYRQDPGLGLRLIYFSYDVKMKEKGDIPEGYSVSREKKERFSLILESASTNQTSMYLCASSSHWGQDAYEQYFGPGTRLTVT.

This clone was recorded a few times. This chain links TRBV6-1 with TRBJ1-1, with no clear D. The CDR3 consists of 14 residues. Germline-derived CDR1 and CDR2 are MNHNS and SASEGT. With 1 base removed from V and 3 bases from J, the gap between germline ends came to 9 bases. The CDR3 region has the DNA TGTGCCAGCAGTGAAGATCACAGTTACACTGAAGCTTTCTTT. This translates into CASSEDHSYTEAFF.

CDR3 protein: CASSFSDSPLHF. In DNA, the CDR3 is TGTGCCAGCAGCTTTAGTGATTCACCCCTCCACTTT. The V gene is TRBV7-2, the J gene TRBJ1-6; D is undetermined. Per the germline V gene, CDR1 is SGHTA and CDR2 is FQGNSA. Trimming took off 3 bases at V and 8 bases at J, with 5 bases between the two ends. CDR3 size: 12 residues.